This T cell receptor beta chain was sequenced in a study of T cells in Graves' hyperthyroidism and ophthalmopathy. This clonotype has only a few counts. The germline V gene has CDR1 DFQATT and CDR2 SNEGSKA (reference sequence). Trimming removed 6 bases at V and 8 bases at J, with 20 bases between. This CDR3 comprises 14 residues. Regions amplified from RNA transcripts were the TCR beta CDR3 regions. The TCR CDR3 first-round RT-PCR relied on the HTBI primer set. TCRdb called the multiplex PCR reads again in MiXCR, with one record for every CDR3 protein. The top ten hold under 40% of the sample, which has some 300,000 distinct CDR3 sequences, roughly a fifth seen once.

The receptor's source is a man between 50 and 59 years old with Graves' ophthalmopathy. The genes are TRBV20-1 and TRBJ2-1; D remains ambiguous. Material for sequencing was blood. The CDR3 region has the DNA TGCAGTGCAACCGGGTGGGGTATTGGCGATGAGCAGTTCTTC. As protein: CSATGWGIGDEQFF.